These 8 T cell receptor beta chains came from one sample sequenced in a study of cytomegalovirus exposure and HLA in healthy donors. 13 Jbeta primers and 60 Vbeta primers were used for the PCR. Method: immunoSEQ multiplex PCR; TCRdb's copy keeps in-frame clones and lacks some. The sample holds 170,000 or so clones, 70% to 85% seen once. Sequenced sample: PBMCs. Receptors originate from a woman aged 25 to 39 in good health and CMV-seronegative.

The rearrangement uses TRBV19 and TRBJ2-6; 12 positions agree with TRBD1. Trimming removed 5 bases from V and 0 bases from J; junction bases left unmatched: 14. Germline V lookup: CDR1 LNHDA, CDR2 SQIVND (reference sequence). The CDR3 length is 21 residues. CDR3: CASSRPWGTGGDGSGANVLTF. CDR3 nucleotides: TGTGCCAGTAGTCGGCCTTGGGGGACAGGGGGCGACGGCTCTGGGGCCAACGTCCTGACTTTC.

The chain carries TRBV2 and TRBJ2-5; D is unclear. CDR3 length: 13 amino acids. Germline assignment: CDR1 SNHLY and CDR2 FYNNEI. V gave up 7 bases and J gave up 5 bases, with 14 bases separating them. CDR3 nucleotide sequence: TGTGCCAGCAACGCGGTCCTCCGGGAGACCCAGTACTTC. It translates to CASNAVLRETQYF.

V and J are TRBV5-4 and TRBJ1-5; maybe TRBD1 (6 bases). Germline values: CDR1 SGHNT, CDR2 YYREEE (reference sequence). Trimming left V 0 bases short and J 7 bases short, with 14 bases between. This CDR3 is built from 15 residues. The CDR3 DNA sequence: TGTGCCAGCAGCTTGGGCGGGGGGCAGGGGCAGCCCCAGCATTTT. Residues: CASSLGGGQGQPQHF.

The CDR3 protein is CAISESTGSQPQHF. The CDR3, as DNA: TGTGCCATCAGTGAGTCTACAGGGTCTCAGCCCCAGCATTTT. This chain links TRBV10-3 with TRBJ1-5; D is perhaps TRBD1 (6 bases). V gave up 0 bases and J gave up 6 bases, with 9 bases separating them. The CDR3 runs to 14 residues. The germline CDR1 and CDR2 sequences are ENHRY and SYGVKD.

The chain joins TRBV5-4 to TRBJ2-3, with D perhaps TRBD2 (7 bases). Germline values: CDR1 SGHNT, CDR2 YYREEE (reference sequence). This CDR3 region has 15 residues. V was clipped by 5 bases and J by 4 bases, with 17 bases between them. Here the CDR3 reads CASSTGGGSSDTQYF. The CDR3 nucleotides are TGTGCCAGCAGTACTGGGGGCGGGAGTTCAGATACGCAGTATTTT.

Comments on this clone: Sequence at one end of the junction differs from germline and may be a read error. Other DNA sequences from this sample encode an identical CDR3 as well. CDR3 sequence (DNA): TGTGCCAGCAGCTCAACCACCCAGGGGAACACTGAAGCCTTCTTT. This codes for CASSSTTQGNTEAFF. This rearrangement joins TRBV7-3 to TRBJ1-1, with D tentatively TRBD1 (6 bases). The CDR3 spans 15 residues. In germline, CDR1 is SGHTA, CDR2 FQGTGA.

This clone was observed a single time. The chain combines TRBV19 with TRBJ2-7; TRBD2 agrees at 9 bases. Germline assignment: CDR1 LNHDA and CDR2 SQIVND (reference sequence). With 2 bases clipped from V and 4 bases from J, the junction kept 6 bases outside the gene matches. The CDR3 extends over 15 amino acids. This CDR3 reads CASSITGTSLYEQYF. The CDR3 DNA is TGTGCCAGTAGTATAACAGGGACTAGCTTATACGAGCAGTACTTC.

The rearrangement joins TRBV28 to TRBJ1-5; 8 bases match TRBD1. The V gene's germline CDR1 is MDHEN and CDR2 SYDVKM. This CDR3 is 14 amino acids long. V shed 6 bases and J 2 bases; nucleotides not matched to a gene: 3. CDR3 loop: CASRHRGGNQPQHF. The CDR3, as DNA: TGTGCCAGCAGGCACAGGGGGGGCAATCAGCCCCAGCATTTT. The full variable domain, its missing parts supplied by reference TRBV28 and TRBJ1-5, is DVKVTQSSRYLVKRTGEKVFLECVQDMDHENMFWYRQDPGLGLRLIYFSYDVKMKEKGDIPEGYSVSREKKERFSLILESASTNQTSMYLCASRHRGGNQPQHFGDGTRLSIL.